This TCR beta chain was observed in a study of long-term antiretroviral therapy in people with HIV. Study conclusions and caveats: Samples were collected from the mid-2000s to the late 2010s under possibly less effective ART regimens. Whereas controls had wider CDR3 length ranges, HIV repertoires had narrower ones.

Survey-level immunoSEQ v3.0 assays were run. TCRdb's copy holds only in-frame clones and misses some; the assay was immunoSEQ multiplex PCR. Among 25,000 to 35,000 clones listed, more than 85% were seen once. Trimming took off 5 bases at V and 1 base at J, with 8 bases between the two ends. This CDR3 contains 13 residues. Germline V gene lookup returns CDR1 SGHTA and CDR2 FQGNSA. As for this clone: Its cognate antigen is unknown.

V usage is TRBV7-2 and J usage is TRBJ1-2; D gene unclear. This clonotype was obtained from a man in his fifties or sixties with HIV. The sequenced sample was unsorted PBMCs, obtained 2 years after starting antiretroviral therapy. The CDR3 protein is CASSEGVNYGYTF. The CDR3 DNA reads TGTGCCAGCAGCGAGGGAGTTAACTATGGCTACACCTTC.